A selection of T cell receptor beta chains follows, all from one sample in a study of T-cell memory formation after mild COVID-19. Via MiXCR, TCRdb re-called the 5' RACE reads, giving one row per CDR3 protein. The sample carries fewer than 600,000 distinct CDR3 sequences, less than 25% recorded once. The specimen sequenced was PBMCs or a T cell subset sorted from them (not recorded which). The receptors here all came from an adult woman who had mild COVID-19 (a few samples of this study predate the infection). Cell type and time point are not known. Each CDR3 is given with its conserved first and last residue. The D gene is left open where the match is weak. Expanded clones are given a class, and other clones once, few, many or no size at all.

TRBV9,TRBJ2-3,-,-,CASSPHDTDTQYF,TGTGCCAGCAGCCCTCACGACACAGATACGCAGTATTTT
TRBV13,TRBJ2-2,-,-,CASVQENGPGELFF,TGTGCCAGCGTTCAGGAGAACGGTCCCGGGGAGCTGTTTTTT
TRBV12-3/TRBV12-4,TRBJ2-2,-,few,CASSLPGAPGELFF,TGTGCCAGCAGTTTACCGGGAGCGCCCGGGGAGCTGTTTTTT
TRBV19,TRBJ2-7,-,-,CASRRGEGAYEQYF,TGTGCGTCAAGACGAGGGGAAGGCGCCTACGAGCAGTACTTC
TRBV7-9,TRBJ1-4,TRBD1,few,CASSSLQGNEKLFF,TGTGCCAGCAGCTCCCTACAGGGGAATGAAAAACTGTTTTTT
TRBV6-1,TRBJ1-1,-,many,CASRTQSGRGTEAFF,TGTGCCAGCAGGACCCAATCAGGGCGCGGTACTGAAGCTTTCTTT
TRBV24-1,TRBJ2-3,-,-,CATSLGETDTQYF,TGTGCCACCAGCCTCGGGGAGACAGATACGCAGTATTTT
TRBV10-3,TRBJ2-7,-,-,CAISGRGTYEQYF,TGTGCCATCAGTGGACGGGGGACCTACGAGCAGTACTTC
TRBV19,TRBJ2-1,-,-,CASSSIQAGHSYNEQFF,TGTGCCAGTAGTAGTATCCAGGCGGGCCACTCCTACAATGAGCAGTTCTTC
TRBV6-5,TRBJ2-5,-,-,CASRQNQETQYF,TGTGCCAGCAGACAGAATCAAGAGACCCAGTACTTC
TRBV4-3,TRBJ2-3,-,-,CASSEWGDTQYF,TGCGCCAGCAGCGAGTGGGGAGATACGCAGTATTTT
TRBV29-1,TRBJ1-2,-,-,CSVEDHGNRNYGYTF,TGCAGCGTTGAAGATCATGGGAACAGGAACTATGGCTACACCTTC
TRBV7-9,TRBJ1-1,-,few,CASSLERIAEAFF,TGTGCCAGCAGCTTAGAGAGGATCGCTGAAGCTTTCTTT
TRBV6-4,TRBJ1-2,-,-,CASSVQATTEGPGGYTF,TGTGCCAGCAGTGTACAAGCAACGACAGAAGGACCTGGTGGCTACACCTTC
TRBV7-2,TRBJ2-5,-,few,CASSPNRGLQETQYF,TGTGCCAGCAGCCCCAATAGGGGCCTCCAAGAGACCCAGTACTTC
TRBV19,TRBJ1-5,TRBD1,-,CASVTGTGVGQPQHF,TGTGCCAGCGTCACCGGGACAGGGGTAGGGCAGCCCCAGCATTTT
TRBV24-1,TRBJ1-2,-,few,CATSVGRGNYGYTF,TGTGCCACCAGTGTGGGTAGGGGTAACTATGGCTACACCTTC
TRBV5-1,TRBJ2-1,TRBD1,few,CASSQGTGGNEQFF,TGCGCCAGCAGTCAAGGGACAGGGGGCAATGAGCAGTTCTTC
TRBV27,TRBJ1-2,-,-,CASSFGAGRTSYGYTF,TGTGCCAGCAGTTTTGGGGCAGGGCGGACATCTTATGGCTACACCTTC